The 17 T cell receptor beta chains below all came from one sample that was sequenced in a study of T cell changes during pregnancy in multiple sclerosis. The protocol was immunoSEQ multiplex PCR, while the TCRdb copy is restricted to in-frame clones and leaves out a portion. The table has roughly 40,000 clones, just over 85% seen once. Material: CD4+ T cells from peripheral blood mononuclear cells, obtained before pregnancy. Receptors originate from a female donor with multiple sclerosis, enrolled in a pregnancy study.

V is TRBV30 and J is TRBJ1-2; TRBD1 aligns across 10 bases. The CDR3 runs to 15 residues. The V gene end was trimmed by 2 bases and the J gene end by 7 bases; junction bases not matched to a gene: 10. Germline lookup yields CDR1 GTSNPN and CDR2 SVGIG (reference sequence). The CDR3 here is CAWSRRQGAVGGYTF. In DNA form, the CDR3 reads TGTGCCTGGAGTAGGAGACAGGGGGCGGTGGGTGGCTACACCTTC.

The rearrangement links TRBV6-1 to TRBJ1-1; 9 bases line up with TRBD1. In germline, CDR1 is MNHNS, CDR2 SASEGT. The CDR3 sequence is 14 residues long. The junction had 4 bases not matched to a gene; V was cut back by 4 bases and J by 4 bases. CDR3 protein: CASSGHRGLTEAFF. DNA of the CDR3: TGTGCCAGCAGTGGACACAGGGGGCTCACTGAAGCTTTCTTT.

The chain uses TRBV2 and TRBJ2-1; no clear D. Germline CDR1 and CDR2: SNHLY and FYNNEI. The CDR3 is 15 residues long. V was shortened by 0 bases and J by 7 bases, with 13 bases between the two germline ends. In DNA form, the CDR3 reads TGTGCCAGCAGTGAAGCTACCCCCCCCCGGAATGAGCAGTTCTTC. Protein product: CASSEATPPRNEQFF.

This clone was found once. This chain links TRBV6-5 with TRBJ1-1; D unclear. This CDR3 has 12 amino acids. V lost 6 bases to trimming and J lost 6 bases, with 11 bases between them. The germline V gene has CDR1 MNHEY and CDR2 SVGAGI. For the CDR3, the DNA is TGTGCCAGCAGCTCAGTTTCGTCTGAAGCTTTCTTT. Amino acids: CASSSVSSEAFF.

The chain joins TRBV30 to TRBJ1-1, with D perhaps matching TRBD1 (6 bases). V lost 2 bases and J 1 base, leaving 8 bases between the germline ends. The germline V gene encodes CDR1 GTSNPN and CDR2 SVGIG (reference sequence). The CDR3 contains 13 residues. The CDR3 sequence: CAWSTGTNTEAFF. CDR3 nucleotide sequence: TGTGCCTGGAGTACAGGGACGAACACTGAAGCTTTCTTT.

This chain links TRBV14 with TRBJ2-5; TRBD1 is a possible D gene (6 bases). V lost 0 bases to trimming and J lost 5 bases, with 19 bases between them. This CDR3 has 17 residues. The V gene's germline CDR1 is SGHDN and CDR2 FVKESK. The CDR3 region is CASSQEPANRDMETQYF. Here the CDR3 DNA reads TGTGCCAGCAGCCAAGAACCGGCGAACCGGGACATGGAGACCCAGTACTTC.

J is TRBJ1-5 and V is TRBV19; D is uncertain. Per germline, CDR1 LNHDA and CDR2 SQIVND (reference sequence). V was trimmed by 7 bases and J by 0 bases, leaving 13 bases between them. The CDR3 spans 15 residues. Written as DNA, the CDR3 is TGTGCCAGTACCTTTGACACGTATAGCAATCAGCCCCAGCATTTT. Amino acid sequence: CASTFDTYSNQPQHF.

The gene calls are TRBV7-2 and TRBJ1-3; TRBD1 matches 7 bases. V lost 5 bases, J lost 0 bases, and 7 bases stayed unmatched. This CDR3 is built from 16 residues. Germline lookup yields CDR1 SGHTA and CDR2 FQGNSA. The CDR3 coding sequence is TGTGCCAGCAGCCCCCGACAGGGTCCCTCTGGAAACACCATATATTTT. Amino acid sequence: CASSPRQGPSGNTIYF.

This clone has only one observation. The chain joins TRBV28 to TRBJ1-2, with TRBD1 matching 9 bases. The J segment lost 6 bases and the V segment lost 5 bases, leaving 7 bases of the junction unmatched. Germline loops: CDR1 MDHEN, CDR2 SYDVKM. This CDR3 spans 14 amino acids. This chain's CDR3 is CASSEGQGRHGYTF. CDR3 bases: TGTGCCAGCAGTGAGGGACAGGGACGTCATGGCTACACCTTC.

V is TRBV5-4 and J is TRBJ2-7, with TRBD2 identical over 12 bases. V lost 4 bases and J lost 1; bases outside the gene matches: 9. The CDR3 is 17 residues long. The germline V gene encodes CDR1 SGHNT and CDR2 YYREEE (reference sequence). The CDR3 bases are TGTGCCAGCAGCCCAAGGACTAGCGGGACCCTTTCCTACGAGCAGTACTTC. Its translation is CASSPRTSGTLSYEQYF.

This clone has more than one count but fewer than ten. The CDR3 DNA sequence: TGTGCCAGCAGTTACGAAACAGGGGGTTCCAACGAGCAGTACTTC. Translating it yields CASSYETGGSNEQYF. The chain is built from TRBV6-6 and TRBJ2-7, with 8 bases matching TRBD1. Losses at the gene ends were 2 bases for V and 5 bases for J; bases not matched to a gene: 8. Germline loops: CDR1 MNHNY, CDR2 SVGAGI (reference sequence). This CDR3 contains 15 residues.

The chain employs TRBV7-6 and TRBJ2-3; possibly TRBD2 for D (5 bases). With 6 bases removed from V and 4 bases from J, the gap between germline ends came to 14 bases. The V gene's germline CDR1 is SGHVS and CDR2 FNYEAQ. The CDR3 extends over 14 amino acids. CDR3 protein: CASSLGRASDTQYF. CDR3 coding DNA: TGTGCCAGCAGTCTTGGGCGGGCATCAGATACGCAGTATTTT.

This clone came up once. The V gene is TRBV29-1, the J gene TRBJ1-4; possible D gene TRBD1, 5 bases. CDR1 is SQVTM and CDR2 is ANQGSEA in the germline V gene. Trimming cost V 5 bases and J 0 bases, with 7 bases left between them. The CDR3 is 13 amino acids. The CDR3 DNA reads as TGCAGCGTTTTACAGGCAACTAATGAAAAACTGTTTTTT. Translated: CSVLQATNEKLFF.

The chain couples TRBV5-1 to TRBJ2-2; 8 bases align to TRBD1. The CDR3 is made up of 16 amino acids. Germline lookup yields CDR1 SGHRS and CDR2 YFSETQ. With 3 bases clipped from V and 4 bases from J, the junction kept 8 bases outside the gene matches. The CDR3 loop is CASSWETGAGTGELFF. The DNA of the CDR3 is TGCGCCAGCAGCTGGGAGACAGGGGCGGGCACCGGGGAGCTGTTTTTT.

The chain recombines TRBV4-3 with TRBJ2-2; TRBD2 matches at 13 bases. Germline trimming cut 0 bases from V and 6 bases from J; bases unmatched to any gene: 13. Per the germline V gene, CDR1 is LGHNA and CDR2 is YSLEER. This CDR3 has 20 amino acids. The CDR3 DNA reads TGCGCCAGCAGCCAAGATCCCCCGGGACTAGCGGGACAATCTGCCGGGGAGCTGTTTTTT. It yields the protein CASSQDPPGLAGQSAGELFF.

The chain has TRBV7-9 and TRBJ2-2, with D possibly matching TRBD2 (6 bases). CDR3 length: 14 residues. V dropped 4 bases and J dropped 3 bases, with 9 bases sitting between them. Germline V CDR1 and CDR2: SEHNR, FQNEAQ (reference sequence). The CDR3 sequence: CASSSGLDTGELFF. The CDR3 bases are TGTGCCAGCAGCTCGGGACTTGACACCGGGGAGCTGTTTTTT. Full variable domain (outside the CDR3, taken from reference TRBV7-9 and TRBJ2-2): DTGVSQNPRHKITKRGQNVTFRCDPISEHNRLYWYRQTLGQGPEFLTYFQNEAQLEKSRLLSDRFSAERPKGSFSTLEIQRTEQGDSAMYLCASSSGLDTGELFFGEGSRLTVL.

The V call is TRBV18, the J call TRBJ1-4; D is uncertain. With 3 bases removed from V and 0 bases from J, the gap between germline ends came to 11 bases. CDR1 and CDR2 (germline): KGHSH, LQKENI. This CDR3 contains 16 residues. CDR3 sequence: CASSPSGGATNEKLFF. Written as DNA, the CDR3 is TGTGCCAGCTCACCCTCGGGAGGAGCAACTAATGAAAAACTGTTTTTT. Together with reference TRBV18 and TRBJ1-4, the CDR3 gives the full variable domain: NAGVMQNPRHLVRRRGQEARLRCSPMKGHSHVYWYRQLPEEGLKFMVYLQKENIIDESGMPKERFSAEFPKEGPSILRIQQVVRGDSAAYFCASSPSGGATNEKLFFGSGTQLSVL.